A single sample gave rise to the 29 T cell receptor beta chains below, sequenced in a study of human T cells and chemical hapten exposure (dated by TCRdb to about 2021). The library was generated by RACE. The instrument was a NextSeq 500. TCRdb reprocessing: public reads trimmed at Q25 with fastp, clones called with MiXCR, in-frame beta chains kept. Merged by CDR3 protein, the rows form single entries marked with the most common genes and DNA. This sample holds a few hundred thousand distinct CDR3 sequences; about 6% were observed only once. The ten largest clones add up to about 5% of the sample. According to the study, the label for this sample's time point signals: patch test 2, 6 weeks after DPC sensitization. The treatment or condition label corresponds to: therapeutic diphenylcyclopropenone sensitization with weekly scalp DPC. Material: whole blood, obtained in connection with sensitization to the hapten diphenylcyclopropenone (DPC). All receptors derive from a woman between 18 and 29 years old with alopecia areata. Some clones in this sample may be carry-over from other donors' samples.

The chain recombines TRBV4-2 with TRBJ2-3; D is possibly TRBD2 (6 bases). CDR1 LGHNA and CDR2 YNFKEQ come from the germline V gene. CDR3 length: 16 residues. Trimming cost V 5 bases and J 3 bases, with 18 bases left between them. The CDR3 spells CASSVDVSGGTDTQYF. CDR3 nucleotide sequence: TGTGCCAGCAGCGTCGATGTTAGCGGAGGGACAGATACGCAGTATTTT.

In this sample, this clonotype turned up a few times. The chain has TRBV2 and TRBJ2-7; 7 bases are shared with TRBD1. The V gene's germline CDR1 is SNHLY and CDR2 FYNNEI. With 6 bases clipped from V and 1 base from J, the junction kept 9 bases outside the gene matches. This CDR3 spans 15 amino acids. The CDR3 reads CASSSSGTESYEQYF. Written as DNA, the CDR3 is TGTGCCAGCAGCAGTTCCGGGACAGAGTCCTACGAGCAGTACTTC.

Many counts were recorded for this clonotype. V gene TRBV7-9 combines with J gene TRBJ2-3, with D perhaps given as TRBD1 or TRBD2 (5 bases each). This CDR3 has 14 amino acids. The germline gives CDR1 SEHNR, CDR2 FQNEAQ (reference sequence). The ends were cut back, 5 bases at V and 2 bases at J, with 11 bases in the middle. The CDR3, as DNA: TGTGCCAGCAGCCGGGACCCATTCACAGATACGCAGTATTTT. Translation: CASSRDPFTDTQYF.

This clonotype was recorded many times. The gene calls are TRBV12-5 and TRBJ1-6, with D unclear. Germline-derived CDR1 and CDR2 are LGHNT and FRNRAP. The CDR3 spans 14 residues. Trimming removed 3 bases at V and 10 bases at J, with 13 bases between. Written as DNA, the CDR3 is TGTGCTAGTGGTTTTTCTGGGTTCTGGTCACCCCTCCACTTT. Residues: CASGFSGFWSPLHF.

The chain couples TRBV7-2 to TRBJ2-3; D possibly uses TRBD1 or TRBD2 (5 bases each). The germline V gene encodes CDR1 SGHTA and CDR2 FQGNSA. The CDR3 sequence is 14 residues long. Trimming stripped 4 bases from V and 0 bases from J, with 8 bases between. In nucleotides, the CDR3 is TGTGCCAGCAGCTGGGACGGAAGCACAGATACGCAGTATTTT. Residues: CASSWDGSTDTQYF. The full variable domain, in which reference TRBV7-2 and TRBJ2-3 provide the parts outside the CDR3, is GAGVSQSPSNKVTEKGKDVELRCDPISGHTALYWYRQSLGQGLEFLIYFQGNSAPDKSGLPSDRFSAERTGGSVSTLTIQRTQQEDSAVYLCASSWDGSTDTQYFGPGTRLTVL.

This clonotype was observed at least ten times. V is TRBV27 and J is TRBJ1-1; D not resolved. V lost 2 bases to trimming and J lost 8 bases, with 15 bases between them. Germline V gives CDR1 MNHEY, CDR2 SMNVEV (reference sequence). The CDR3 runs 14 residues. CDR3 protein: CASSLSRGGTEAFF. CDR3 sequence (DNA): TGTGCCAGCAGTTTAAGTCGTGGCGGCACAGAAGCTTTCTTT.

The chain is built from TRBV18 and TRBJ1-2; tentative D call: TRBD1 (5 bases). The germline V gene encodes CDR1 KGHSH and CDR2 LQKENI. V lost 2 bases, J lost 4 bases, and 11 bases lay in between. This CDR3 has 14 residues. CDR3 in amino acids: CASSPGAGTYGYTF. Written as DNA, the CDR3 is TGTGCCAGCTCACCAGGGGCGGGCACCTATGGCTACACCTTC.

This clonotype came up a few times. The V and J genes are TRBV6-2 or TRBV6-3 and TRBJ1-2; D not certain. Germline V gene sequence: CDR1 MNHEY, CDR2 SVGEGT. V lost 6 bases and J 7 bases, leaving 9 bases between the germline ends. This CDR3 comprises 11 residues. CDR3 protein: CASRREIGYTF. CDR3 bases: TGTGCCAGCAGGCGAGAGATTGGCTACACCTTC.

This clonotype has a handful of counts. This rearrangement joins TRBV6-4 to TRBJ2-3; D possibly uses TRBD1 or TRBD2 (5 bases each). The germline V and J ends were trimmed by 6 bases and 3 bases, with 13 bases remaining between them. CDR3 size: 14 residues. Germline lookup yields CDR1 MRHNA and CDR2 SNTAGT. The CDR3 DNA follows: TGTGCCAGCAGCGGGGACCCGTGGACAGATACGCAGTATTTT. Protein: CASSGDPWTDTQYF.

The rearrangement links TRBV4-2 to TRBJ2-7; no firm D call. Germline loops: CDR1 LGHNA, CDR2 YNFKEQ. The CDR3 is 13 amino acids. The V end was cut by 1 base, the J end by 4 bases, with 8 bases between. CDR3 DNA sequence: TGTGCCAGCAGCCAAGCCTCTGGGTACGAGCAGTACTTC. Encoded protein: CASSQASGYEQYF.

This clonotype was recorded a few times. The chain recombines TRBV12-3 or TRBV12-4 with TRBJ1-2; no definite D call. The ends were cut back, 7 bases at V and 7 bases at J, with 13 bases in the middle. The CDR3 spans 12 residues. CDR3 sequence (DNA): TGTGCCAGCACCTTCGAACGAGGTGGCTACACCTTC. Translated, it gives CASTFERGGYTF.

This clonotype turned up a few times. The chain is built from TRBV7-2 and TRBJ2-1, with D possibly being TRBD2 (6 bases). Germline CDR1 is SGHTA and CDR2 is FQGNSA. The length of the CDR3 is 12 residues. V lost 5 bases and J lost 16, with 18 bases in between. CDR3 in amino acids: CASSPRFGRHFF. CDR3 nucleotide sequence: TGTGCCAGCAGCCCTCGTTTCGGGAGACATTTCTTC.

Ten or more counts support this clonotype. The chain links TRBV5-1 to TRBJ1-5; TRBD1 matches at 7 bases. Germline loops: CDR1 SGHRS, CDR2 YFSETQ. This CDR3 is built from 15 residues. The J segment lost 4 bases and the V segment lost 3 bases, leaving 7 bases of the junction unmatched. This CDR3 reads CASSSYRGKNQPQHF. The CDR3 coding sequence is TGCGCCAGCAGCTCTTACAGGGGTAAGAATCAGCCCCAGCATTTT. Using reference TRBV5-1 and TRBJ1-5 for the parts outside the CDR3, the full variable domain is KAGVTQTPRYLIKTRGQQVTLSCSPISGHRSVSWYQQTPGQGLQFLFEYFSETQRNKGNFPGRFSGRQFSNSRSEMNVSTLELGDSALYLCASSSYRGKNQPQHFGDGTRLSIL.

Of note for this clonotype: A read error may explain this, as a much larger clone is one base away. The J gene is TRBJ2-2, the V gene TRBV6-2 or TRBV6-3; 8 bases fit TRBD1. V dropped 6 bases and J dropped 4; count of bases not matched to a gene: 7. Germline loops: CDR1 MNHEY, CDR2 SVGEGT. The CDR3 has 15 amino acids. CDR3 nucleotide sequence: TGTGCCAGCAGCCATCGACAGGGGTCCACCGGGGAGCTGTTTTTT. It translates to CASSHRQGSTGELFF.

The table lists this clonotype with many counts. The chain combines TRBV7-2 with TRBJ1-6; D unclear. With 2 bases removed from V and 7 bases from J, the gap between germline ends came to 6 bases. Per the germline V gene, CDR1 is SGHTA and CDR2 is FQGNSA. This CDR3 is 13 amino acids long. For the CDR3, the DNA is TGTGCCAGCAGCTTATCTTTAAATTCACCCCTCCACTTT. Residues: CASSLSLNSPLHF.

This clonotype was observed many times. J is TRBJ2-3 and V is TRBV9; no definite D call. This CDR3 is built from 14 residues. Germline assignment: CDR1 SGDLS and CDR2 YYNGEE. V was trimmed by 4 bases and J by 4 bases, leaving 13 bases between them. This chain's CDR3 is CASSPRSSSDTQYF. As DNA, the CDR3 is TGTGCCAGCAGCCCCCGAAGTAGCTCAGATACGCAGTATTTT.

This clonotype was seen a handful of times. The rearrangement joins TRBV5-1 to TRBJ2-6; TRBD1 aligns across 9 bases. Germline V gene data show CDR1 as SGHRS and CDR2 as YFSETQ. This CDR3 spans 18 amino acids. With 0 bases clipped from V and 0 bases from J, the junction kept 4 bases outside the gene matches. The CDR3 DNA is TGCGCCAGCAGCTTGGTTGGACAGGGGACCTCTGGGGCCAACGTCCTGACTTTC. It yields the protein CASSLVGQGTSGANVLTF.

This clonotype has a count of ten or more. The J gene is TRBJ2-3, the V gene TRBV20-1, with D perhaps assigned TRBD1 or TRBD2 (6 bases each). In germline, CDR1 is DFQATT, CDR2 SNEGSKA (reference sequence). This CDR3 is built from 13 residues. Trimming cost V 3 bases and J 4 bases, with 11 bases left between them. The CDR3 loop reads CSASGGLPDTQYF. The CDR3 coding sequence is TGCAGTGCTAGTGGGGGGCTCCCAGATACGCAGTATTTT.

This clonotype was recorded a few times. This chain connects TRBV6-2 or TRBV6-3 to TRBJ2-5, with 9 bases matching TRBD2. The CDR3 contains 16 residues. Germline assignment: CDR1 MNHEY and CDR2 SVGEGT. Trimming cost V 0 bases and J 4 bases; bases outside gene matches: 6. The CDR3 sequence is CASSYSGGGARETQYF. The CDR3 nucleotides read TGTGCCAGCAGTTACTCCGGCGGGGGGGCCCGAGAGACCCAGTACTTC.

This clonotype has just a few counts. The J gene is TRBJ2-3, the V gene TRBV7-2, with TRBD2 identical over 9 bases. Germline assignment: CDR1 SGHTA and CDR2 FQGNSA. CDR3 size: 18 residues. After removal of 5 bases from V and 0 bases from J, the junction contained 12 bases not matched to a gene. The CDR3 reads CASSPRIAGALSTDTQYF. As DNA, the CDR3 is TGTGCCAGCAGCCCTCGGATAGCGGGGGCCCTCAGCACAGATACGCAGTATTTT.

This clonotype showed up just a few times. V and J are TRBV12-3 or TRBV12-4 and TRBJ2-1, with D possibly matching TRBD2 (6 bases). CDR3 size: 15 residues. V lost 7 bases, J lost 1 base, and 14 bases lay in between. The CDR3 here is CASISDYSSYNEQFF. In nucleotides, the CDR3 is TGTGCCAGCATCTCGGACTATAGTTCCTACAATGAGCAGTTCTTC.

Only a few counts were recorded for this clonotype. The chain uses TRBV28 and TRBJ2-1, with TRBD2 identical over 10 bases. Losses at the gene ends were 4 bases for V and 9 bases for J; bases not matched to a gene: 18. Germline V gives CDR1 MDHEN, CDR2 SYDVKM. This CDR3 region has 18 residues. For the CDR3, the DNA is TGTGCCAGCAGTTCCTCTAAGTGGGAGCGGGGGGGCCTCGGTGAGCAGTTCTTC. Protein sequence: CASSSSKWERGGLGEQFF.

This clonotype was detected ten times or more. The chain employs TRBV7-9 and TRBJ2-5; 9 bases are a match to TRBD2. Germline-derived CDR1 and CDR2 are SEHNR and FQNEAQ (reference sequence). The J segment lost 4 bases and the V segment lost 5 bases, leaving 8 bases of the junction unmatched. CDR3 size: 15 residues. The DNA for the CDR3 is TGTGCCAGCAGCCTTGGGGGACTAGCCGGAGAGACCCAGTACTTC. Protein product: CASSLGGLAGETQYF. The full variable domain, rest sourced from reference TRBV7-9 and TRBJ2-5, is DTGVSQNPRHKITKRGQNVTFRCDPISEHNRLYWYRQTLGQGPEFLTYFQNEAQLEKSRLLSDRFSAERPKGSFSTLEIQRTEQGDSAMYLCASSLGGLAGETQYFGPGTRLLVL.

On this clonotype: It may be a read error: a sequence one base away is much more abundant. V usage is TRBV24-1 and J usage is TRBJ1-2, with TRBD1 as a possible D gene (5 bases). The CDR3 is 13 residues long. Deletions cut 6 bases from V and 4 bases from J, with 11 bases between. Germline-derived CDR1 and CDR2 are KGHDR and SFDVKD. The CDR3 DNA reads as TGTGCCACCAGTAATACTACAGGCTATGGCTACACCTTC. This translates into CATSNTTGYGYTF.

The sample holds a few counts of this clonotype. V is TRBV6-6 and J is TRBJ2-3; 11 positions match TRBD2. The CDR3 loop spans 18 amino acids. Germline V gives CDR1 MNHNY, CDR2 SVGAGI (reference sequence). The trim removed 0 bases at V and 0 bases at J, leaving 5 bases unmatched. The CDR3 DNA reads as TGTGCCAGCAGTTACTCGCCTAGCGGGGGGTTAAGCACAGATACGCAGTATTTT. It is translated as CASSYSPSGGLSTDTQYF.

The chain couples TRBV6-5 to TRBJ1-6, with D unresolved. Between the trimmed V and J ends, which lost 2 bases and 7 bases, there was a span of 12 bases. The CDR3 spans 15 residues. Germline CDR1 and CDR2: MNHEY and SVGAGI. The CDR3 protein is CASSYREGFNSPLHF. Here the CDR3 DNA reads TGTGCCAGCAGTTACCGCGAGGGATTCAATTCACCCCTCCACTTT.

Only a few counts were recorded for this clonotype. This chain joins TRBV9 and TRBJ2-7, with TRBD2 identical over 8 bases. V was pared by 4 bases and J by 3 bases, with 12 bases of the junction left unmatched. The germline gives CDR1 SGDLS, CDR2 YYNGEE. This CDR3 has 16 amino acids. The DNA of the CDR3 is TGTGCCAGCAGCAGTGGCGGGGGGACACTCTTCTACGAGCAGTACTTC. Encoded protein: CASSSGGGTLFYEQYF.

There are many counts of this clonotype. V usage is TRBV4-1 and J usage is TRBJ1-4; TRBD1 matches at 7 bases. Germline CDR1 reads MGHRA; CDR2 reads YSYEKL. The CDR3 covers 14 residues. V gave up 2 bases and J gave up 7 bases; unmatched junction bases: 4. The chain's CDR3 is CASSQRGLSEKLFF. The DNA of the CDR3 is TGCGCCAGCAGCCAAAGGGGGCTCAGTGAAAAACTGTTTTTT.

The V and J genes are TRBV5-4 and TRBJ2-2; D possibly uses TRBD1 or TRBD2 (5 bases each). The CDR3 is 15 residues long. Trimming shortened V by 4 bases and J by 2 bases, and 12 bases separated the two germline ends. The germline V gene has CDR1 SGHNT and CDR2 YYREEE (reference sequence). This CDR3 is CASSGRDQNTGELFF. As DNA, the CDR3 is TGTGCCAGCAGCGGTCGGGACCAAAACACCGGGGAGCTGTTTTTT.